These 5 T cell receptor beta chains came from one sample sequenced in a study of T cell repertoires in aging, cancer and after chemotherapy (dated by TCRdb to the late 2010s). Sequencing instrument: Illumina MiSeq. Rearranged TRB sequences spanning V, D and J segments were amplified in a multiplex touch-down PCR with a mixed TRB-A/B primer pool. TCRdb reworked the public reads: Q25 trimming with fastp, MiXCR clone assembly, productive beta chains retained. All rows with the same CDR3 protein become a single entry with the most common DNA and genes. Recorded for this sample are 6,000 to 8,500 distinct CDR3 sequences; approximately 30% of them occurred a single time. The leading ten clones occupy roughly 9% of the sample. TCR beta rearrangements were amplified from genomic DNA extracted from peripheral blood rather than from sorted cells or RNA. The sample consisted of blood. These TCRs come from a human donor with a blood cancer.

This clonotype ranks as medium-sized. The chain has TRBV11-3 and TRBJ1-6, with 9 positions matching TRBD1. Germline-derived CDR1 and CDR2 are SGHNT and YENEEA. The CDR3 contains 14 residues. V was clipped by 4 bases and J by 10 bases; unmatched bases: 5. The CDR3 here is CASSSRQGESPLHF. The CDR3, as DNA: TGTGCCAGCAGCTCCCGACAGGGGGAATCACCCCTCCACTTT.

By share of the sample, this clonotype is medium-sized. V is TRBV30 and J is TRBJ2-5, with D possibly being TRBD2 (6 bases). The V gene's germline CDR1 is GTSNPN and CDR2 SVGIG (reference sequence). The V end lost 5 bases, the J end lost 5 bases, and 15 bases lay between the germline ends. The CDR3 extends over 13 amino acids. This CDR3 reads CAWAGGGVETQYF. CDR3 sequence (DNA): TGTGCCTGGGCCGGTGGAGGGGTGGAGACCCAGTACTTC.

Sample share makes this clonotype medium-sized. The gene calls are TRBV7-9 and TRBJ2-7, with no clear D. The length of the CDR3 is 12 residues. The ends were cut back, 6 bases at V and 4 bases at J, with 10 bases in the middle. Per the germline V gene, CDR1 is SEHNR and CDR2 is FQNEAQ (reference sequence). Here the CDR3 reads CASSYTGYEQYF. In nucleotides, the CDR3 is TGTGCCAGCAGTTACACCGGGTACGAGCAGTACTTC.

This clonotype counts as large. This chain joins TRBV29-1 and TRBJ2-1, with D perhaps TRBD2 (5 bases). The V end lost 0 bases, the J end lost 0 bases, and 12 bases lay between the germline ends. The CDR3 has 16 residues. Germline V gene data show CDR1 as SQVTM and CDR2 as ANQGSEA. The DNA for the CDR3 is TGCAGCGTTGAAGATGACGAGGGCCTCTCCTACAATGAGCAGTTCTTC. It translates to CSVEDDEGLSYNEQFF.

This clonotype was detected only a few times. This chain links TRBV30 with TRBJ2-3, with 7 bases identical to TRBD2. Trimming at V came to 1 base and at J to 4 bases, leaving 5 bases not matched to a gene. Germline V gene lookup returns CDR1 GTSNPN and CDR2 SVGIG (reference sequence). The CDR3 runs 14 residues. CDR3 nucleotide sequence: TGTGCCTGGAGTGGGGGGGGGATCGCAGATACGCAGTATTTT. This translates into CAWSGGGIADTQYF. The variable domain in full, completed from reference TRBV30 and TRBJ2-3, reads SQTIHQWPATLVQPVGSPLSLECTVEGTSNPNLYWYRQAAGRGLQLLFYSVGIGQISSEVPQNLSASRPQDRQFILSSKKLLLSDSGFYLCAWSGGGIADTQYFGPGTRLTVL.